This T cell receptor beta chain was found in a study of cytomegalovirus exposure and HLA in healthy donors. Primers included in the PCR were 60 Vbeta and 13 Jbeta primers. The method was immunoSEQ multiplex PCR; TCRdb's version includes in-frame clones alone and lacks a portion of them. The sample lists roughly 190,000 clones; over 60% were seen once. Trimming shortened V by 5 bases and J by 9 bases, and 14 bases separated the two germline ends. The CDR3 is 13 residues long. Germline V CDR1 and CDR2: SGHTA, FQGTGA. The sequencing input was PBMCs. The V gene is TRBV7-3, the J gene TRBJ2-1; weak D call: TRBD1 (6 bases). The origin of this receptor is a man under 40 in good health and CMV-seropositive. The CDR3 spells CASSRTEQSEQFF. DNA of the CDR3: TGTGCCAGCAGCAGGACAGAGCAAAGTGAGCAGTTCTTC.